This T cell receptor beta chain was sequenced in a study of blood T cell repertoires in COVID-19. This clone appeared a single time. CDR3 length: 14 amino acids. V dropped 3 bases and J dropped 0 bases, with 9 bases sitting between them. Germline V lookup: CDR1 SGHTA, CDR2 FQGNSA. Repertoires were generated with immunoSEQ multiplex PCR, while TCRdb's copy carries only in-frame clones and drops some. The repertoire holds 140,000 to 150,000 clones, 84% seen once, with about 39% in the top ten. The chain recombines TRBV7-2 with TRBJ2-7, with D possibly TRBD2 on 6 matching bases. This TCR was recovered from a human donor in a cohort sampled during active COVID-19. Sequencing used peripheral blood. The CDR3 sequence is CASSLGLISYEQYF. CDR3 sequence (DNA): TGTGCCAGCAGCTTGGGACTGATCTCCTACGAGCAGTACTTC.